This TCR beta chain was identified in a study of cytomegalovirus exposure and HLA in healthy donors. The CDR3 has 14 amino acids. After removal of 7 bases from V and 7 bases from J, the junction contained 9 bases not matched to a gene. Germline CDR1 is SGHRS and CDR2 is YFSETQ. PCR involved 60 Vbeta and 13 Jbeta primers. The protocol was immunoSEQ multiplex PCR, while the TCRdb copy is restricted to in-frame clones and leaves out a portion. The sample table includes about 51,000 clones. The V and J genes are TRBV5-1 and TRBJ2-3; 10 nucleotides align to TRBD2. Specimen: PBMCs. The source of this sequence is a man between 35 and 55 years old in good health and CMV-seropositive. The CDR3 region has the DNA TGCGCCAGCGCCCAGCGGGAGGGCCTGAATACGCAGTATTTT. This codes for CASAQREGLNTQYF.